This TCR beta chain emerged from a study of shared clonotypes between healthy human individuals (TCRdb year 2020). Regarding the study in general: Two women and a few men aged 18 to 49 years were included in the cohort. For each donor, CD4 naive and CD4 memory were each run on three plates, CD8 naive on two plates, and CD8 memory on one plate. The study deeply sequenced blood TCR repertoires of about 5 healthy adults to estimate repertoire size and the extent of clonotype sharing between individuals. To increase sequencing depth and limit assay-specific biases, different laboratories used diverse techniques to prepare libraries and sequence TCR repertoires. Each donor's leukapheresis produced roughly between roughly 0.85 and 9 billion PBMCs. Study-level results and caveats: Naive subsets generally had larger estimated clonotype richness than memory subsets. Pairwise subsampling indicated that sequencing depth was expected to affect the degree of clonotype sharing among donors. Sampling was limited to blood, and TCR repertoires in tissue likely differ from TCR repertoires in blood. When a handful of donors were compared, the shared fraction of clonotypes was about 5.5% for naive CD4, around 3.6% for naive CD8, roughly 2.5% for memory CD4, and 0.4% for memory CD8. Compared with non-shared clonotypes, clonotypes shared by all four sorted-subset donors had higher generation probabilities. Rarefaction of sorted-subset datasets indicated incomplete sequencing despite the large sequencing depth. The small number of donors limited the genetic and exposure-history diversity represented.

The donors were healthy, HIV-negative adults with no recently reported acute infections or vaccinations. Every donor was a Caucasian adult living in Nashville, Tennessee, USA. CD4+ T cells were enriched by magnetic negative selection, after which naive cells were positively selected on CD45RA and the negative fraction was taken as the memory subset. Blood was collected by leukapheresis, and PBMCs were isolated by Ficoll-Histopaque density gradient centrifugation and then cryopreserved in liquid nitrogen vapor phase. Analytical flow cytometry was used to check the purity and quantity of every magnetically sorted T cell population. Genomic DNA was isolated from every sorted fraction and measured by UV absorbance on a Nanodrop 2000c. Spanning cysteine to phenylalanine, the CDR3 consists of 14 amino acids. The CDR3 DNA has 42 bases and is translated from base 1. In the germline V gene, CDR1 corresponds to SNHLY and CDR2 to FYNNEI. Compared with germline, V lacks 6 bases and J lacks 8 bases; bases without a gene match: 8.

This clone occurred a few times. It lacks a known antigen. Base qualities are not recorded, but no much larger clone differs from it by a single base. Using the deep immunoSEQ assay, multiplex PCR amplified TCR CDR3 regions from genomic DNA. For each cell subset, the extracted genomic DNA was distributed evenly across all wells of several immunoSEQ 96-well plates, and each plate served as one replicate. For sorted subsets, roughly 200 ng of genomic DNA, equivalent to some 30,000 T cell genomes, went into each replicate PCR. Purified libraries were measured with a Qubit 3.0 fluorometer, size-checked on a Bioanalyzer 2100, and measured again with the KAPA Library Quantification kit. Every immunoSEQ 96-well plate was sequenced on a separate single-read 150-cycle Illumina NextSeq 550 flow cell. Under the source paper's analysis protocol: Because the immunoSEQ output held only junctional sequences and lacked quality scores, the filtering could not match the filtering applied to full-length reads. To assign V/J genes and CDR3, sequences were annotated using PyIR, a Python wrapper for IgBLAST v1.9, with IMGT germline references. Any read was removed if the V/J assignment was weak (E-value above 1e-6), the CDR3 was missing, or the read contained stop codons, out-of-frame junctions, or ambiguous translated residues. V3J clonotypes were defined as sequences sharing an identical inferred V gene, J gene, and CDR3 amino acid sequence. Percentage overlap between repertoires was calculated by dividing the number of shared unique clonotypes by the size of the smaller repertoire. RTK rarefaction, the Chao1 estimator, and Recon v2.1 estimates of unobserved clonotypes were used to assess repertoire richness. Generation probabilities were computed with OLGA for all TCRbeta clonotypes obtained by the gDNA method from four donors. TCRdb's version of the immuneACCESS table is confined to in-frame rearrangements and falls short of the full clone set. An unresolved V gene accounts for under half of the shortfall where checked; the remainder is of unknown origin. That table is the source of V, J and clone size, and D and trimming were worked out from the DNA. The sample records around 2.5 million clones, roughly 93% of which are singletons. More than 0.35% of the sample comes from the top ten.

The TCR comes from a man between 18 and 29 years old in good health. Some clones in this sample may be carry-over from other donors' samples. Sequenced input: naive CD4+ T cells from PBMCs. The cell subset or site label on this specimen signifies: CD45RA+ positively selected. The V and J segments used are TRBV2 and TRBJ1-5, with 9 junctional bases fitting TRBD1. DNA sequence: TGTGCCAGCAGGGAAACAGGGGGCACGGAGCCCCAGCATTTT. Its protein product is CASRETGGTEPQHF.